This passage covers 10 T cell receptor beta chains from one sample sequenced in a study of T cell responses to AZD1222 COVID-19 vaccine. Only in-frame clones appear in the TCRdb table, and some are missing; sequencing was by immunoSEQ multiplex PCR. The sample carries about 150,000 clones, roughly nine tenths recorded once. Sequencing used peripheral blood, obtained 28 days after the second AZD1222 dose. All receptors come from an adult who received the AZD1222 COVID-19 vaccine.

The chain has TRBV4-3 and TRBJ1-2, with D possibly TRBD1 on 6 matching bases. Germline V gives CDR1 LGHNA, CDR2 YSLEER. The V end was cut by 1 base, the J end by 4 bases, with 10 bases between. This CDR3 comprises 14 residues. The CDR3 coding sequence is TGCGCCAGCAGCCAAGTCCGGACAGTCTATGGCTACACCTTC. Translated, it gives CASSQVRTVYGYTF.

The chain links TRBV5-6 to TRBJ1-5; D gene uncertain. Germline values: CDR1 SGHDT, CDR2 YYEEEE. CDR3 length: 17 amino acids. Trimming removed 1 base at V and 6 bases at J, with 20 bases between. CDR3 DNA sequence: TGTGCCAGCAGCTTGTATTTCTCGGCGGGCCTCGGTCAGCCCCAGCATTTT. Translating it yields CASSLYFSAGLGQPQHF.

The rearrangement uses TRBV18 and TRBJ1-1; TRBD1 is a possible D gene (5 bases). Germline CDR1 and CDR2: KGHSH and LQKENI. CDR3 length equals 14 residues. The germline V and J ends were trimmed by 3 bases and 1 base, with 9 bases remaining between them. For the CDR3, the DNA is TGTGCCAGCTCACCCCTAACAGGGAACACTGAAGCTTTCTTT. Its translation: CASSPLTGNTEAFF.

This clone was recorded a few times. V gene TRBV10-3 combines with J gene TRBJ1-6; D remains ambiguous. Germline-derived CDR1 and CDR2 are ENHRY and SYGVKD. This CDR3 region has 15 residues. Trimming removed 6 bases at V and 9 bases at J, with 18 bases between. CDR3 DNA: TGTGCCATCAGGGGAATGGGGTCGGAGCTTTCACCCCTCCACTTT. This translates into CAIRGMGSELSPLHF.

This clone was detected only once. The chain joins TRBV28 to TRBJ2-7; D is unresolved. Trimming stripped 8 bases from V and 5 bases from J, with 22 bases between. Germline V gene lookup returns CDR1 MDHEN and CDR2 SYDVKM. The CDR3 contains 15 residues. CDR3 coding DNA: TGTGCCAGCCATGGTATTGGCTCAACGAGCGACGAGCAGTACTTC. It codes for CASHGIGSTSDEQYF.

V gene TRBV15 combines with J gene TRBJ2-3; weak D call: TRBD2 (5 bases). The V gene's germline CDR1 is LNHNV and CDR2 YYDKDF (reference sequence). V dropped 1 base and J dropped 3 bases, with 11 bases sitting between them. The CDR3 loop spans 15 amino acids. The CDR3 DNA is TGTGCCACCAGCAGAGCGGCGGGCAGGACAGATACGCAGTATTTT. Its translation: CATSRAAGRTDTQYF.

The chain employs TRBV27 and TRBJ2-7; 7 bases are shared with TRBD2. This CDR3 is built from 11 residues. V was clipped by 7 bases and J by 5 bases; unmatched bases: 2. Germline V gives CDR1 MNHEY, CDR2 SMNVEV (reference sequence). The CDR3 is CASTAGDEQYF. CDR3 DNA: TGTGCCAGCACGGCGGGGGACGAGCAGTACTTC.

The chain links TRBV4-1 to TRBJ1-4; D is unresolved. Germline lookup yields CDR1 MGHRA and CDR2 YSYEKL. V lost 3 bases to trimming and J lost 3 bases, with 11 bases between them. The CDR3 sequence is 15 residues long. CDR3 DNA: TGCGCCAGCAGCCACTCGGGGTCCTCTAATGAAAAACTGTTTTTT. It specifies CASSHSGSSNEKLFF.

The chain employs TRBV19 and TRBJ2-7, with 10 bases lining up with TRBD1. The length of the CDR3 is 14 residues. Germline loops: CDR1 LNHDA, CDR2 SQIVND (reference sequence). V shed 5 bases and J 5 bases; nucleotides not matched to a gene: 6. The CDR3 nucleotides read TGTGCCAGTAGTCCGGGGGACAGGGGCAACGAGCAGTACTTC. Amino acid sequence: CASSPGDRGNEQYF.

This chain uses TRBV10-3 with TRBJ1-1, with TRBD1 matching over 7 bases. The CDR3 has 12 residues. Germline CDR1 ENHRY, CDR2 SYGVKD. The junction had 3 bases not matched to a gene; V was cut back by 10 bases and J by 1 base. The CDR3, as DNA: TGTGCCACGAGGGGGCCGAACACTGAAGCTTTCTTT. This sequence encodes CATRGPNTEAFF.